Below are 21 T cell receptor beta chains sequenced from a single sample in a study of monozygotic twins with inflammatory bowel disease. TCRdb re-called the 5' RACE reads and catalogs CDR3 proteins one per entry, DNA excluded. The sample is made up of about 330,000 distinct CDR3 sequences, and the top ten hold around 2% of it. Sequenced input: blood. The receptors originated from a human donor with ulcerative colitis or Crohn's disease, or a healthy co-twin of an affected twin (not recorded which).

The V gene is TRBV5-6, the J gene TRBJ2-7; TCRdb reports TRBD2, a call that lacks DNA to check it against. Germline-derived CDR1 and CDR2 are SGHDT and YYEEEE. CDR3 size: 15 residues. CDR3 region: CASSWRTSGDDEQYF.

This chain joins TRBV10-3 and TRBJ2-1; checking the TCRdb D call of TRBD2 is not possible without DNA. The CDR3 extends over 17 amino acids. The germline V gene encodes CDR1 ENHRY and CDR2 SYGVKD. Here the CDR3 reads CAISARPLAGANNEQFF.

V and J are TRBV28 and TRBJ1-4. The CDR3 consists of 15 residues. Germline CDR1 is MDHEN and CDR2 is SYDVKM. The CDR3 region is CASSLRGITNEKLFF.

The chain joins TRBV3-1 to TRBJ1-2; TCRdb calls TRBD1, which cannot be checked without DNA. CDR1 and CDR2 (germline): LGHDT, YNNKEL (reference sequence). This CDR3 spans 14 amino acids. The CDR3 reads CASSIDRGNYGYTF.

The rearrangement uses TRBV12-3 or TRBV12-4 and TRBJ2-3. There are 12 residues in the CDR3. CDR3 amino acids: CASSLKWDTQYF.

The CDR3 reads CASSRPWGLAPNEQFF. This sequence joins TRBV28 and TRBJ2-1; TCRdb lists TRBD2, though no DNA is available to test this call. This CDR3 is built from 16 residues. Germline-derived CDR1 and CDR2 are MDHEN and SYDVKM.

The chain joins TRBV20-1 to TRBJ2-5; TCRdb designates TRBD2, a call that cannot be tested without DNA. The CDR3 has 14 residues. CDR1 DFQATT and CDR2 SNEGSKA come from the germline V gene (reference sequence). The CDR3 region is CSARPLAGDETQYF.

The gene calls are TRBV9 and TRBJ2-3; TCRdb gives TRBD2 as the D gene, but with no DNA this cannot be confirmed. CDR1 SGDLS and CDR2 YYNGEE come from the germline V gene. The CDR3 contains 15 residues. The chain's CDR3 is CASSISGGFTDTQYF.

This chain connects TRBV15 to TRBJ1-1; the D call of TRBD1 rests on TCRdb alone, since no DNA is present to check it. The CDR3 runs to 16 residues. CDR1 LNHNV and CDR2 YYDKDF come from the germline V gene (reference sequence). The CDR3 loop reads CATSRDRTDLNTEAFF. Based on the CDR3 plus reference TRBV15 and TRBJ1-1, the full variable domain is DAMVIQNPRYQVTQFGKPVTLSCSQTLNHNVMYWYQQKSSQAPKLLFHYYDKDFNNEADTPDNFQSRRPNTSFCFLDIRSPGLGDTAMYLCATSRDRTDLNTEAFFGQGTRLTVV.

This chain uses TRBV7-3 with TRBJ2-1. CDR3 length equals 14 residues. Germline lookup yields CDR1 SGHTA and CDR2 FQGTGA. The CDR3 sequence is CASSLSSRNNEQFF.

The CDR3 loop reads CASRAGDYVNQPQHF. This chain connects TRBV6-2 or TRBV6-3 to TRBJ1-5. The CDR3 spans 15 residues. Germline V gene sequence: CDR1 MNHEY, CDR2 SVGEGT.

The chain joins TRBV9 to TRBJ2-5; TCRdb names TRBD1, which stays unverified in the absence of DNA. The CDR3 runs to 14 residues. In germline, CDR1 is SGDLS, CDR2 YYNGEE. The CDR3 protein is CASSPKGQSETQYF.

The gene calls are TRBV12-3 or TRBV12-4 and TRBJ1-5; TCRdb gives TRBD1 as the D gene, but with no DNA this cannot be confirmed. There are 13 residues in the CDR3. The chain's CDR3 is CASNTDINQPQHF.

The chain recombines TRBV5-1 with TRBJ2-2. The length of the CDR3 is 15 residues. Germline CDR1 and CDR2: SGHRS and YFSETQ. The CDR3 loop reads CASTLDRVNTGELFF.

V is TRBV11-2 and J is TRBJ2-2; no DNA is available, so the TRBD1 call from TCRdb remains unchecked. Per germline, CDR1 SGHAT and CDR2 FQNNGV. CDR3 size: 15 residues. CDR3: CASSLEPGNTGELFF.

The CDR3 protein is CASSQTGRSGYTF. The chain carries TRBV4-3 and TRBJ1-2; the D call from TCRdb, TRBD1, cannot be confirmed without DNA. The CDR3 covers 13 residues. The germline gives CDR1 LGHNA, CDR2 YSLEER.

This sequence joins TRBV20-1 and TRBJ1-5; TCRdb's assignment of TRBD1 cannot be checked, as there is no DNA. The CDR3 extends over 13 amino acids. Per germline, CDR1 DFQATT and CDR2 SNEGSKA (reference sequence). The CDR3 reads CSARGAGNQPQHF.

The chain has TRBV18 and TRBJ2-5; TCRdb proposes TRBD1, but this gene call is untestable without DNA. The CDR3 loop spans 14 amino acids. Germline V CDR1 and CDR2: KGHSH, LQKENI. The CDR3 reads CASSPPEGRETQYF.

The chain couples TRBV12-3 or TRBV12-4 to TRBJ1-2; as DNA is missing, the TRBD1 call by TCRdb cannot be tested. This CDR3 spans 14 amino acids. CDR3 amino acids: CASRGTGANYGYTF.

CDR3 sequence reads: CASSLQSPYGYTF. The chain couples TRBV7-9 to TRBJ1-2. Germline CDR1 reads SEHNR; CDR2 reads FQNEAQ (reference sequence). The CDR3 sequence is 13 residues long.

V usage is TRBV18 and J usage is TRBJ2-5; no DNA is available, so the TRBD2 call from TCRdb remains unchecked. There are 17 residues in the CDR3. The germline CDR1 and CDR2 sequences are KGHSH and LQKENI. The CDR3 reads CASSLGTSGTGQETQYF.